The entry below gives a single T cell receptor (beta chain) sequence along with its context. The target antigen is unknown. The investigators reverse transcribed all of the isolated RNA, so they sequenced expressed TCRB transcripts. Sequencing used immunoSEQ multiplex PCR; TCRdb keeps in-frame clones, though not all of them. Seen here are approximately 730,000 clones, over 10% observed once, and the top ten hold roughly 0.022%. Around 0.12 L of blood, on average, came from one heparinised draw per donor. It was via CD45RO/CCR7/CD25/CD127/CD95/CD27 that CD4+ naive, central memory, regulatory and stem cell-like memory cells were sorted. This entry comes from a study of beta chain features in type 1 diabetes. Study-wide results and limits: People with Type 1 diabetes carried modestly yet significantly shorter TCRB CDR3s in all four CD4+ subsets.

This CDR3 spans 14 amino acids. The rearrangement uses TRBV21-1 and TRBJ2-5. The DNA end favors TRBJ2-7, so the J call may be wrong. TRBV21-1 represents a pseudogene. Material for sequencing was naive CD4+ T cells from blood. The origin of this receptor is a man aged 18-30 years with type 1 diabetes. As DNA, the CDR3 is TGTGCCAGCACCTTATGGACGGCCTCCTACGAGCAGTACTTC. Protein sequence: CASTLWTASYEQYF.